The source of this T cell receptor (beta chain) is a study of cytomegalovirus exposure and HLA in healthy donors. V was shortened by 6 bases and J by 2 bases, with 11 bases between the two germline ends. The CDR3 consists of 13 residues. Germline V gene sequence: CDR1 MNHEY, CDR2 SVGAGI. Vbeta (60) and Jbeta (13) primers were used in the PCR. Sequencing was performed with immunoSEQ multiplex PCR; in TCRdb, only in-frame clones are kept and a portion is missing. The sample's table shows roughly 58,000 clones. Regarding the study as a whole: Most TCR sequences were uncommon, yet certain public TCRs appeared in many donors. Analyses of presence/absence relied on an assumption of roughly uniform sequencing depth across donors. Reportedly, fewer N-insertions than the roughly 700-donor mean appeared in an Asian-associated ancestry cluster in a later analysis. For most subjects, TCR beta sequences were reported to predict HLA-A and HLA-B alleles with accuracy.

In the case of this clone: Its matching antigen is unknown.

The TCR sequence derives from a woman between 45 and 65 years old in good health and CMV-seropositive. The sample taken for sequencing was PBMCs. The chain combines TRBV6-5 with TRBJ2-7; D gene ambiguous. DNA for the CDR3: TGTGCCAGCAGAGACCCAGGCACCTACGAGCAGTACTTC. Translation: CASRDPGTYEQYF.